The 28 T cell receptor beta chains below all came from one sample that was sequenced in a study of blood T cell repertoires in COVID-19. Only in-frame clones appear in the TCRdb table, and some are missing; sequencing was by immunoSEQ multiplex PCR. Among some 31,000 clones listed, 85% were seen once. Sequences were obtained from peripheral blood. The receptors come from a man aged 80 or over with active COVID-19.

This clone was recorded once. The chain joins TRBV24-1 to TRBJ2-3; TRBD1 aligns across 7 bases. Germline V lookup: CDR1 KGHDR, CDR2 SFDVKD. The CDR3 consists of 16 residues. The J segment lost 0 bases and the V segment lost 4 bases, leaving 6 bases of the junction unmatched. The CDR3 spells CATSDRDRSSTDTQYF. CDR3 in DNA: TGTGCCACCAGTGACCGGGACAGATCTAGCACAGATACGCAGTATTTT.

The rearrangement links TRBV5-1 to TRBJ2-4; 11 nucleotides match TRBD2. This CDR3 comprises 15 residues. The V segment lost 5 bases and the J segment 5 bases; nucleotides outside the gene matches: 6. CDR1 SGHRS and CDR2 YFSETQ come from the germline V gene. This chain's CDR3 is CASRASGGKENIQYF. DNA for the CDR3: TGCGCCAGCAGGGCTAGCGGGGGGAAGGAAAACATTCAGTACTTC.

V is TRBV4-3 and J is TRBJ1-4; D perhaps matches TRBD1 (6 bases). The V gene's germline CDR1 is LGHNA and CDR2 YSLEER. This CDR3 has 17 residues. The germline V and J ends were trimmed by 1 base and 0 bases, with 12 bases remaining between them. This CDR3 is CASSQAYRVATNEKLFF. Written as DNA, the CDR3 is TGCGCCAGCAGCCAAGCTTACAGGGTTGCAACTAATGAAAAACTGTTTTTT.

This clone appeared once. This CDR3 is CASRPGQTNGYTF. As DNA, the CDR3 is TGTGCCAGTAGACCGGGACAGACCAATGGCTACACCTTC. The chain employs TRBV19 and TRBJ1-2, with 7 bases identical to TRBD1. This CDR3 contains 13 residues. After removal of 6 bases from V and 6 bases from J, the junction contained 7 bases not matched to a gene. Looked up from germline, CDR1 is LNHDA and CDR2 is SQIVND (reference sequence).

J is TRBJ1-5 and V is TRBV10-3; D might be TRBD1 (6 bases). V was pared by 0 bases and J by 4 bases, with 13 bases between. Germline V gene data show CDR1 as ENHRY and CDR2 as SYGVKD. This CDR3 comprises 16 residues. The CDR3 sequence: CAISESGGASNQPQHF. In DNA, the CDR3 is TGTGCCATCAGTGAGTCGGGGGGGGCCAGTAATCAGCCCCAGCATTTT.

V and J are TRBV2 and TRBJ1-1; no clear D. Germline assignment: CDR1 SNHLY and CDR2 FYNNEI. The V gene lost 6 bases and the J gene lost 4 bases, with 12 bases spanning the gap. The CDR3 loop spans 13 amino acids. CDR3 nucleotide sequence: TGTGCCAGCAGGGAAAGGAGAATCACTGAAGCTTTCTTT. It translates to CASRERRITEAFF.

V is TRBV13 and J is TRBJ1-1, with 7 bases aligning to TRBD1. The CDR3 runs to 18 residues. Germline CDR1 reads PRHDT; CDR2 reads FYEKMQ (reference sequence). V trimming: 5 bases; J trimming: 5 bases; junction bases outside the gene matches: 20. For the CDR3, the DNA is TGTGCCAGCAGCCCACGACAGGGCGTAAAATTTAGTCGGACTGAAGCTTTCTTT. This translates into CASSPRQGVKFSRTEAFF.

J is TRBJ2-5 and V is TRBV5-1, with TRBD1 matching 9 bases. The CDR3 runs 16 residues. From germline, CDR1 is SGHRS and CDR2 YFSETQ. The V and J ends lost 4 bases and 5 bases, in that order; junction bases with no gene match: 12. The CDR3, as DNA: TGCGCCAGCAGCACTGCCGGGACAGGGTTCGAGGAGACCCAGTACTTC. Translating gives CASSTAGTGFEETQYF.

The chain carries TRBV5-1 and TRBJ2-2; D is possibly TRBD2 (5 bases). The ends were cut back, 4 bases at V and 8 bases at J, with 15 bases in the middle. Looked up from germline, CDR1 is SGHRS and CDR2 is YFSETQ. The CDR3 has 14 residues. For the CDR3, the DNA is TGCGCCAGCAGCCCGGACTCCTCGGATGGGGAGCTGTTTTTT. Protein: CASSPDSSDGELFF.

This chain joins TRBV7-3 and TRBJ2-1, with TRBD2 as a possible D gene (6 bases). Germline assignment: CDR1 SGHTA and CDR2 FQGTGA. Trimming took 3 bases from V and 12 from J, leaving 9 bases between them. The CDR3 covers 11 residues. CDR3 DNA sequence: TGTGCCAGCAGCTTGGGAGGCCGGCAGTTCTTC. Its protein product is CASSLGGRQFF.

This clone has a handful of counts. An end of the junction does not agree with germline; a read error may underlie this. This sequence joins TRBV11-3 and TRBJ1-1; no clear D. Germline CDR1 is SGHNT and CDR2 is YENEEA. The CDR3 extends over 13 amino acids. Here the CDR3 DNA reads TGTGCCAGCAGCCTCACTGTGAAGACTGAAGCTTTCTTT. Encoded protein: CASSLTVKTEAFF. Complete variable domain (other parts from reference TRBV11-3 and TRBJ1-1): EAGVVQSPRYKIIEKKQPVAFWCNPISGHNTLYWYLQNLGQGPELLIRYENEEAVDDSQLPKDRFSAERLKGVDSTLKIQPAELGDSAVYLCASSLTVKTEAFFGQGTRLTVV.

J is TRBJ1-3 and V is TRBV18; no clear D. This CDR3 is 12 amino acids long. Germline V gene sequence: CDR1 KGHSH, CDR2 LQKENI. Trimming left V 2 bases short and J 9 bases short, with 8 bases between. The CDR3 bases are TGTGCCAGCTCACCAGGTTCAGTCACCATATATTTT. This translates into CASSPGSVTIYF.

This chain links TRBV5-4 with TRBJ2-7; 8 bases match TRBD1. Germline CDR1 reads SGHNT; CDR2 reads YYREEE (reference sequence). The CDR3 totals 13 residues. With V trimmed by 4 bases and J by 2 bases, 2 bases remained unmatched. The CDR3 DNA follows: TGTGCCAGCAGCGTCAGGGGGCCCTACGAGCAGTACTTC. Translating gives CASSVRGPYEQYF.

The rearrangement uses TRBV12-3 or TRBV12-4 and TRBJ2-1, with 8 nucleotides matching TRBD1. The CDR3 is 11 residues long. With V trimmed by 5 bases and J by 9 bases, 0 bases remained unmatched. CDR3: CASSTGGEQFF. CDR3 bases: TGTGCCAGCAGTACAGGGGGTGAGCAGTTCTTC.

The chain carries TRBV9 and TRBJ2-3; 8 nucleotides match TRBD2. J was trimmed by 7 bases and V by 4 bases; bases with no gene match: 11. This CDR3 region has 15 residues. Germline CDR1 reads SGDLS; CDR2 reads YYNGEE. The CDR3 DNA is TGTGCCAGCAGCCCCCCGGGGCTAGCGGGCTATACGCAGTATTTT. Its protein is CASSPPGLAGYTQYF. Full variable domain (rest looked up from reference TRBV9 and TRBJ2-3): DSGVTQTPKHLITATGQRVTLRCSPRSGDLSVYWYQQSLDQGLQFLIQYYNGEERAKGNILERFSAQQFPDLHSELNLSSLELGDSALYFCASSPPGLAGYTQYFGPGTRLTVL.

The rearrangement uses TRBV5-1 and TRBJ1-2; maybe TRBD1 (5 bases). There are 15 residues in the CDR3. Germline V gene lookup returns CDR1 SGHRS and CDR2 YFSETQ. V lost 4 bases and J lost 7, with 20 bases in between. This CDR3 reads CASSLPGGGIPGYTF. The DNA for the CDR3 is TGCGCCAGCAGCCTCCCGGGGGGGGGTATTCCTGGCTACACCTTC.

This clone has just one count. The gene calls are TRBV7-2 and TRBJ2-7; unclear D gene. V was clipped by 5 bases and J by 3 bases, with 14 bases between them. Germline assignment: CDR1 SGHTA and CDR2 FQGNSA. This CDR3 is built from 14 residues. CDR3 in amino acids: CASSQMLQDYEQYF. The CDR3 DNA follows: TGTGCCAGCAGCCAAATGCTCCAGGACTACGAGCAGTACTTC. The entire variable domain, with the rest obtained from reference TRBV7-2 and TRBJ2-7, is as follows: GAGVSQSPSNKVTEKGKDVELRCDPISGHTALYWYRQSLGQGLEFLIYFQGNSAPDKSGLPSDRFSAERTGGSVSTLTIQRTQQEDSAVYLCASSQMLQDYEQYFGPGTRLTVT.

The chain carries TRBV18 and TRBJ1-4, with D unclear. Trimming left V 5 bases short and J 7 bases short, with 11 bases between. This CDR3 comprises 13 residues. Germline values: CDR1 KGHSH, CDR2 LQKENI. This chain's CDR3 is CASSEGVGEKLFF. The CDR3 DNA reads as TGTGCCAGCTCAGAGGGAGTGGGTGAAAAACTGTTTTTT. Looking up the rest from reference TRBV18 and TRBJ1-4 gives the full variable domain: NAGVMQNPRHLVRRRGQEARLRCSPMKGHSHVYWYRQLPEEGLKFMVYLQKENIIDESGMPKERFSAEFPKEGPSILRIQQVVRGDSAAYFCASSEGVGEKLFFGSGTQLSVL.

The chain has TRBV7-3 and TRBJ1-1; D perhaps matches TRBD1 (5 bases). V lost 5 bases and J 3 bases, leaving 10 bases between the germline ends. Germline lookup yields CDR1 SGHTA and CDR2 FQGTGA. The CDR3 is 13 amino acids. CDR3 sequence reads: CASSPSGDTEAFF. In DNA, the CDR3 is TGTGCCAGCAGCCCCTCGGGGGACACTGAAGCTTTCTTT.

The CDR3 DNA follows: TGCGCCAGCAGCTTGGGAAGTGGACAGACTGAAGCTTTCTTT. Encoded protein: CASSLGSGQTEAFF. This rearrangement joins TRBV5-1 to TRBJ1-1; the D gene is possibly TRBD1 (6 bases). Germline V CDR1 and CDR2: SGHRS, YFSETQ. The CDR3 covers 14 residues. Trimming pared 0 bases from V and 5 bases from J, leaving 11 bases between.

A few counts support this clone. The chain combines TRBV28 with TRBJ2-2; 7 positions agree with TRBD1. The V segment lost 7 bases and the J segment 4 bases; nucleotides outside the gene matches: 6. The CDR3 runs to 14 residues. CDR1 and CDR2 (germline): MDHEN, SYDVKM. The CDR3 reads CASIRAGGTGELFF. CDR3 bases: TGTGCCAGCATTCGGGCAGGGGGCACCGGGGAGCTGTTTTTT.

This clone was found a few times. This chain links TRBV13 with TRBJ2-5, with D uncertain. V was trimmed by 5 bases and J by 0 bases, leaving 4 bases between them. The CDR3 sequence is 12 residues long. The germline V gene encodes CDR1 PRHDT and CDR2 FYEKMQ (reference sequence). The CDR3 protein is CASSLYQETQYF. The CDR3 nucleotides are TGTGCCAGCAGCCTCTACCAAGAGACCCAGTACTTC.

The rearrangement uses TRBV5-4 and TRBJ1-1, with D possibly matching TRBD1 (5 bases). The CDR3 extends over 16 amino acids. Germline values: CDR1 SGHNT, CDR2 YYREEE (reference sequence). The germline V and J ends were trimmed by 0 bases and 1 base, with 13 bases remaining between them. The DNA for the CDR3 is TGTGCCAGCAGCTTGGGGGCCAAGGGGCCGAACACTGAAGCTTTCTTT. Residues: CASSLGAKGPNTEAFF.

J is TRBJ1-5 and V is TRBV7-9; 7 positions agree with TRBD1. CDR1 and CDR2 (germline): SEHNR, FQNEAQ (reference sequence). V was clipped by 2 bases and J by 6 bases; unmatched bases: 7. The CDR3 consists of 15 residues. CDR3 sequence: CASSLTGALAQPQHF. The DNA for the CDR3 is TGTGCCAGCAGCTTAACAGGGGCTTTGGCTCAGCCCCAGCATTTT. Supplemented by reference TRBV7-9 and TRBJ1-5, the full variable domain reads DTGVSQNPRHKITKRGQNVTFRCDPISEHNRLYWYRQTLGQGPEFLTYFQNEAQLEKSRLLSDRFSAERPKGSFSTLEIQRTEQGDSAMYLCASSLTGALAQPQHFGDGTRLSIL.

The chain's CDR3 is CASSGGGASSTDTQYF. The CDR3 DNA sequence: TGTGCCAGTAGTGGCGGGGGAGCTTCTAGCACAGATACGCAGTATTTT. The chain couples TRBV19 to TRBJ2-3, with 7 bases aligning to TRBD2. Germline CDR1 LNHDA, CDR2 SQIVND (reference sequence). The CDR3 totals 16 residues. With 5 bases clipped from V and 0 bases from J, the junction kept 8 bases outside the gene matches.

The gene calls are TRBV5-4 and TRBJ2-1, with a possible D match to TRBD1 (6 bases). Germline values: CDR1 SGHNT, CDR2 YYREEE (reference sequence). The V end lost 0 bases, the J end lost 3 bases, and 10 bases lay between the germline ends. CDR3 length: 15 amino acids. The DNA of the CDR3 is TGTGCCAGCAGCTTGGGGCAGGGGCTCTACAATGAGCAGTTCTTC. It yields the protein CASSLGQGLYNEQFF.

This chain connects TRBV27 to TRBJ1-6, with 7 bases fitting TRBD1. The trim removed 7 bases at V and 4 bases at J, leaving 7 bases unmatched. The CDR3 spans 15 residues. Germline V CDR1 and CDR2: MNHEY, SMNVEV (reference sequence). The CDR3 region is CASTSGQAYNSPLHF. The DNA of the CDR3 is TGTGCCAGCACATCCGGACAGGCTTATAATTCACCCCTCCACTTT.

In DNA, the CDR3 is TGTGCCAGCAGCGTAACACCGATGGGCACGGTATACACCTTC. Protein sequence: CASSVTPMGTVYTF. The rearrangement joins TRBV9 to TRBJ1-2; unclear D gene. Germline loops: CDR1 SGDLS, CDR2 YYNGEE. The V gene lost 1 base and the J gene lost 11 bases, with 18 bases spanning the gap. The CDR3 loop spans 14 amino acids.